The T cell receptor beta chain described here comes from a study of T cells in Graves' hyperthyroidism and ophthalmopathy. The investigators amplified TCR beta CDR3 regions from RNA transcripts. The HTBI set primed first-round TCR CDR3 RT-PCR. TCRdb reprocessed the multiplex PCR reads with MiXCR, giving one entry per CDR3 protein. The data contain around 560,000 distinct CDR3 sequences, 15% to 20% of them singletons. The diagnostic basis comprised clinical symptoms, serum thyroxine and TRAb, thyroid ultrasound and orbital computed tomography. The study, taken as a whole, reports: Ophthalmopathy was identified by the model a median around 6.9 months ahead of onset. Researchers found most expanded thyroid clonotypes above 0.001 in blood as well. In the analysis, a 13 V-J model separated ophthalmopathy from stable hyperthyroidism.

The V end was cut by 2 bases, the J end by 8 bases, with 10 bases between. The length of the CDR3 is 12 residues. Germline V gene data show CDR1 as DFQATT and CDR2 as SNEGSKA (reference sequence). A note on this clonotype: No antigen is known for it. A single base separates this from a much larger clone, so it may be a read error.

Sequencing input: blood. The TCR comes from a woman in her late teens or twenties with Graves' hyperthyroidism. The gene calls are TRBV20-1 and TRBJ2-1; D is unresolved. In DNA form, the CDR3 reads TGCAGTGCTAGACCCCCGGGCGATGAGCAGTTCTTC. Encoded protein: CSARPPGDEQFF.